This T cell receptor (beta chain) is from a study of cytomegalovirus exposure and HLA in healthy donors. Overall study context: A subsequent analysis reported that the 95 to 150 validation repertoires were produced on the same platform that had also been used for the 666 first-cohort repertoires. Whole-study findings and limits: The study designated about 180 TCR beta chains cytomegalovirus-associated. Most TCR sequences showed up rarely, but some public TCRs showed up in many donors.

The donors were part of the validation cohort of some 120 subjects. That cohort was separate from the first cohort, which comprised 666 subjects. Repertoires were generated with immunoSEQ multiplex PCR, while TCRdb's copy carries only in-frame clones and drops some. The table includes fewer than 85,000 clones, 94% detected once. Concerning this clone itself: Its cognate antigen is unknown.

V lost 6 bases to trimming and J lost 0 bases, with 23 bases between them. Germline values: CDR1 SNHLY, CDR2 FYNNEI. This CDR3 is 18 amino acids long. This receptor was obtained from a woman aged 18-35 years in good health and CMV-seronegative. Sequenced sample: PBMCs. The genes are TRBV2 and TRBJ1-2, with a possible D match to TRBD1 (5 bases). The CDR3 DNA reads TGTGCCAGCAGCGCGGATTGGGGCTTTGAACCTTCTAACTATGGCTACACCTTC. It codes for CASSADWGFEPSNYGYTF. Full variable domain (remainder filled in from reference TRBV2 and TRBJ1-2): EPEVTQTPSHQVTQMGQEVILRCVPISNHLYFYWYRQILGQKVEFLVSFYNNEISEKSEIFDDQFSVERPDGSNFTLKIRSTKLEDSAMYFCASSADWGFEPSNYGYTFGSGTRLTVV.